This T cell receptor (beta chain) was sequenced for a study of T cells in Graves' hyperthyroidism and ophthalmopathy (dated by TCRdb to the late 2010s). Regarding the study in general: Peripheral blood was sampled at the time of initial diagnosis, prior to any treatment. To identify distinguishing TCR V-J signatures, a discovery cohort of around 100 patients was used, comprising under 45 with Graves' ophthalmopathy and 57 with stable Graves' hyperthyroidism. An independent validation cohort of 18 to 20 hyperthyroidism patients and approximately 16 patients who later progressed to ophthalmopathy tested prospective prediction of ophthalmopathy. The 100 discovery patients were divided at random into training and test sets in a 7:3 ratio. In about 6 Graves' hyperthyroidism patients, the study also compared T-cell repertoires from thyroid tissue with T-cell repertoires from blood. After sampling, hyperthyroidism patients received methimazole starting at 30 mg daily, and ophthalmopathy patients received high-dose intravenous methylprednisolone. TCR Vbeta CDR3 sequencing of 135 peripheral blood samples (43 ophthalmopathy, about 75 hyperthyroidism and approximately 17 progressor patients) is reported in the paper. On the study overall, not on this receptor specifically: Most expanded thyroid clonotypes (frequency above 0.001) were also found in blood, which suggests that blood repertoires may mirror thyroid immune responses. Sample size was not statistically predetermined, and investigators were not blinded to group allocation. Ophthalmopathy was separated from stable hyperthyroidism by a 13 V-J signature model, with 87.88% sensitivity and about 81% specificity obtained in cross-validation and 80%/75% obtained in testing. In validation, progression to ophthalmopathy was predicted by the model with roughly 71% sensitivity and 72.22% specificity, a median of approximately 7.1 months before onset.

Graves' hyperthyroidism was defined as stable when no progression to ophthalmopathy occurred over 18 months of follow-up. Hyperthyroidism patients were newly diagnosed, with disease duration under 2 months, and aged 18 to 65 years. The study excluded patients with uncontrolled infections, other autoimmune diseases, pregnancy or lactation. Diagnoses relied on clinical symptoms, serum thyroxine and TRAb, thyroid ultrasound and orbital computed tomography. PBMCs were separated from roughly 9.6 ml of fresh peripheral blood using Ficoll-Paque density gradient centrifugation. Total RNA was extracted using Trizol reagent, and RNA quality was assessed on an Agilent 2100 Bioanalyzer. Amplification of TCR beta CDR3 regions was carried out from RNA transcripts. The first round of RT-PCR for the TCR CDR3 was performed with the HTBI primer set and the Qiagen OneStep RT-PCR kit. The libraries were constructed in a second round of multiplex PCR and then size-selected and purified. The libraries were sequenced on an Illumina HiSeq2000 using paired-end 100 bp reads. Concerning the study's data processing: SOAPnuke was used to process the raw data, with reads discarded if the reads contained adapters or uncalled bases, had a mean Phred below 15, or lacked an exact constant-primer or identifier match. High-quality paired reads were merged using COPE v1.2.5, and each unique nucleotide sequence was defined as a clonotype. Clonotypes were aligned to IMGT TRBV, TRBD and TRBJ reference segments using MiTCR v1.1. The analysis was restricted to V-J combinations with a frequency above 0.0001, which together covered 99.2% of the repertoires. A TCS score was defined as the ratio of F50 (clonal expansion) to E x V (chaos), with BLOSUM62-based TCRdist applied between CDR3 peptides within each V-J. Welch's t-statistics and random forest reduced roughly 500 V-J features to 10 to 15, which were used in a naive Bayes classifier (R e1071). Thyroid-blood repertoire similarity was quantified with the Morisita-Horn index. Using fastp trimming at Q25 and MiXCR clonotype assembly, TCRdb reanalyzed the public sequencing data and kept in-frame beta chains. Rows with a matching CDR3 protein are joined into one entry that keeps the most common DNA and genes. The V and J calls here are based on TCRdb, not the publication. This sample gives 600,000 to 800,000 distinct CDR3 sequences in total; just over 35% of them show up just once. In total, the top ten clones hold about a third of the sample.

This clonotype was counted many times. This clone's antigen is unknown. Base qualities are missing; no much larger clone stands one base away. This sequence was found in a woman aged 40 to 50 with Graves' hyperthyroidism. Sequenced input: blood.

The CDR3 region: CAIRGTEVPGANVLTF. The base sequence is TGTGCCATCAGAGGGACAGAGGTCCCTGGGGCCAACGTCCTGACTTTC. The chain is encoded by TRBV10-3 joined to TRBJ2-6; 7 central bases correspond to TRBD1. V trim: 6 bases; J trim: 2 bases; unmatched bases: 7. The germline V gene yields ENHRY for CDR1 and SYGVKD for CDR2. Taken from cysteine to phenylalanine, the CDR3 has 16 residues. Of the read, only the CDR3 DNA is kept; its 48 bases are in frame from base 1.